These 23 T cell receptor beta chains originate from one sample sequenced in a study of T-cell memory formation after mild COVID-19. TCRdb re-called the 5' RACE reads with MiXCR, one entry per CDR3 protein. The table includes about 340,000 distinct CDR3 sequences, more than 20% detected once. Sequences were obtained from PBMCs or a T cell subset sorted from them (not recorded which). The receptors were gathered from an adult woman who had mild COVID-19 (a few samples of this study predate the infection). Cell type and time point are not known.

The gene calls are TRBV7-2 and TRBJ2-1, with unresolved D. The CDR3 is made up of 12 amino acids. With 2 bases removed from V and 6 bases from J, the gap between germline ends came to 5 bases. CDR1 is SGHTA, CDR2 FQGNSA, per germline. The CDR3 DNA follows: TGTGCCAGCAGCTTAAACGGCAATGAGCAGTTCTTC. Protein product: CASSLNGNEQFF.

This clonotype has just one count. This chain joins TRBV6-2 or TRBV6-3 and TRBJ2-7; D not resolved. With 5 bases removed from V and 4 bases from J, the gap between germline ends came to 6 bases. The CDR3 runs to 11 residues. Germline V gives CDR1 MNHEY, CDR2 SVGEGT. CDR3 sequence: CASSNWYEQYF. The CDR3 nucleotides read TGTGCCAGCAGTAATTGGTACGAGCAGTACTTC.

This sequence joins TRBV20-1 and TRBJ1-5; D ambiguous. V was pared by 0 bases and J by 2 bases, with 5 bases between. This CDR3 region has 13 residues. Germline loops: CDR1 DFQATT, CDR2 SNEGSKA (reference sequence). CDR3 in DNA: TGCAGTGCTAGAGATATTGGCAATCAGCCCCAGCATTTT. Its translation: CSARDIGNQPQHF.

At least ten counts were recorded for this clonotype. V usage is TRBV5-5 and J usage is TRBJ2-7; TRBD2 matches 11 bases. The CDR3 is made up of 16 amino acids. In germline, CDR1 is SGHKS, CDR2 YYEKEE (reference sequence). The J segment lost 2 bases and the V segment lost 0 bases, leaving 4 bases of the junction unmatched. CDR3 region: CASSLGLAGIPYEQYF. CDR3 in DNA: TGTGCCAGCAGCTTGGGACTAGCGGGAATCCCCTACGAGCAGTACTTC.

This clonotype appeared a few times. V gene TRBV7-9 combines with J gene TRBJ2-5; D may be TRBD2 (6 bases). In germline, CDR1 is SEHNR, CDR2 FQNEAQ (reference sequence). The CDR3 covers 15 residues. V was cut by 1 base and J by 5 bases, with 14 bases left in between. DNA of the CDR3: TGTGCCAGCAGCTTAGTTTCAGGGACTCGGGAGACCCAGTACTTC. It yields the protein CASSLVSGTRETQYF.

The table lists this clonotype with a few counts. The chain recombines TRBV12-3 or TRBV12-4 with TRBJ2-5; 8 bases agree with TRBD1. The CDR3 is made up of 16 amino acids. J lost 4 bases, V lost 5 bases, and 12 bases had no gene match. The CDR3 bases are TGTGCCAGCAGTCGCCGACTGACAGGGGCGGGAGAGACCCAGTACTTC. It encodes CASSRRLTGAGETQYF.

V usage is TRBV4-3 and J usage is TRBJ2-4; 7 nucleotides align to TRBD1. Looked up from germline, CDR1 is LGHNA and CDR2 is YSLEER. This CDR3 contains 14 residues. J was trimmed by 8 bases and V by 0 bases; bases with no gene match: 4. The CDR3 nucleotides are TGCGCCAGCAGCCAAGACCGCCAGGGGGACATTCAGTACTTC. Amino acid sequence: CASSQDRQGDIQYF.

This clonotype turned up a few times. The rearrangement uses TRBV20-1 and TRBJ2-4; a weak D match, TRBD2 (5 bases). Trimming pared 0 bases from V and 3 bases from J, leaving 12 bases between. The length of the CDR3 is 15 residues. CDR1 DFQATT and CDR2 SNEGSKA come from the germline V gene (reference sequence). The CDR3 nucleotides read TGCAGTGCTAGAGATCAGCGCCGGGGCAAAAACATTCAGTACTTC. Translating it yields CSARDQRRGKNIQYF.

This clonotype was detected a few times. This sequence joins TRBV7-6 and TRBJ2-1, with unresolved D. Germline V gene sequence: CDR1 SGHVS, CDR2 FNYEAQ. The CDR3 spans 13 residues. The V end was cut by 5 bases, the J end by 8 bases, with 13 bases between. This CDR3 reads CASSQDWLYEQFF. The CDR3 DNA reads TGTGCCAGCAGCCAAGACTGGCTCTATGAGCAGTTCTTC.

This clonotype was observed at least ten times. The V gene is TRBV25-1, the J gene TRBJ1-1; D remains ambiguous. Germline loops: CDR1 MGHDK, CDR2 SYGVNS. This CDR3 comprises 13 residues. Trimming cost V 3 bases and J 3 bases, with 8 bases left between them. DNA of the CDR3: TGTGCCAGCAGTGACGCCCCGGACACTGAAGCTTTCTTT. This translates into CASSDAPDTEAFF.

This clonotype came up a few times. The chain recombines TRBV10-2 with TRBJ1-5, with D unresolved. Germline values: CDR1 WSHSY, CDR2 SAAADI. The CDR3 contains 14 residues. V lost 7 bases and J 2 bases, leaving 12 bases between the germline ends. CDR3 in DNA: TGCGCCAGCACTTCTGGAGGTCGCAATCAGCCCCAGCATTTT. This translates into CASTSGGRNQPQHF.

This clonotype was detected only a few times. This chain connects TRBV2 to TRBJ2-3; TRBD1 or TRBD2 may be the D gene (5 bases each). This CDR3 contains 15 residues. Trimming left V 8 bases short and J 1 base short, with 16 bases between. Per the germline V gene, CDR1 is SNHLY and CDR2 is FYNNEI. The DNA of the CDR3 is TGTGCCAGCGGGCTGGCGAGAGGGGGCACAGATACGCAGTATTTT. This codes for CASGLARGGTDTQYF.

The V gene is TRBV29-1, the J gene TRBJ2-7; D is possibly TRBD1 (6 bases). Per the germline V gene, CDR1 is SQVTM and CDR2 is ANQGSEA. There are 16 residues in the CDR3. V dropped 6 bases and J dropped 3 bases, with 24 bases sitting between them. As DNA, the CDR3 is TGCAGCGTCGGGACATGGCGAATTGCTGGGGGCTACGAGCAGTACTTC. Translating gives CSVGTWRIAGGYEQYF.

The chain has TRBV9 and TRBJ1-1; 7 positions match TRBD1. Germline V gene lookup returns CDR1 SGDLS and CDR2 YYNGEE. The CDR3 is made up of 17 amino acids. The J segment lost 4 bases and the V segment lost 4 bases, leaving 16 bases of the junction unmatched. The CDR3 sequence: CASSPSDRMARGTEAFF. The CDR3 DNA follows: TGTGCCAGCAGCCCCTCGGACAGGATGGCCCGGGGCACTGAAGCTTTCTTT.

This clonotype was observed once. The chain links TRBV10-3 to TRBJ1-4, with 7 bases that match TRBD1. This CDR3 region has 16 residues. Germline V gene data show CDR1 as ENHRY and CDR2 as SYGVKD. Trimming removed 5 bases from V and 2 bases from J; junction bases left unmatched: 8. The CDR3 loop reads CAISKNQGGTNEKLFF. CDR3 nucleotide sequence: TGTGCCATCAGTAAGAACCAAGGGGGCACTAATGAAAAACTGTTTTTT.

The DNA of the CDR3 is TGCAGTGCTAGTTATGATGCGAACACTGAAGCTTTCTTT. This codes for CSASYDANTEAFF. The V and J genes are TRBV20-1 and TRBJ1-1; no reliable D call. Germline assignment: CDR1 DFQATT and CDR2 SNEGSKA (reference sequence). Trimming left V 3 bases short and J 1 base short, with 9 bases between. The CDR3 totals 13 residues.

This clonotype was seen more than once but under ten times. The V gene is TRBV5-4, the J gene TRBJ2-5; 12 bases are shared with TRBD2. V was clipped by 3 bases and J by 2 bases; unmatched bases: 5. Germline V gene data show CDR1 as SGHNT and CDR2 as YYREEE (reference sequence). This CDR3 contains 16 residues. The CDR3 protein is CASSSHGTSGQETQYF. DNA of the CDR3: TGTGCCAGCAGCTCCCACGGGACTAGCGGGCAAGAGACCCAGTACTTC. Full variable domain (outside the CDR3, taken from reference TRBV5-4 and TRBJ2-5): ETGVTQSPTHLIKTRGQQVTLRCSSQSGHNTVSWYQQALGQGPQFIFQYYREEENGRGNFPPRFSGLQFPNYSSELNVNALELDDSALYLCASSSHGTSGQETQYFGPGTRLLVL.

This clonotype has just a few counts. The chain combines TRBV7-9 with TRBJ2-5; D uncertain. The CDR3 covers 13 residues. The V and J ends lost 1 base and 1 base respectively, with 4 bases between them. Germline CDR1 reads SEHNR; CDR2 reads FQNEAQ (reference sequence). The chain's CDR3 is CASSLELQETQYF. The CDR3 nucleotides are TGTGCCAGCAGCTTAGAACTCCAAGAGACCCAGTACTTC.

This clonotype showed up just a few times. CDR3 region: CASSGQTYTGELFF. The CDR3 nucleotides read TGTGCCAGCAGCGGACAGACCTACACCGGGGAGCTGTTTTTT. The chain uses TRBV7-8 and TRBJ2-2; D might be TRBD1 (6 bases). CDR3 length: 14 amino acids. Looked up from germline, CDR1 is SGHVS and CDR2 is FQNEAQ. V lost 5 bases and J 3 bases, leaving 10 bases between the germline ends. The entire variable domain, with the rest obtained from reference TRBV7-8 and TRBJ2-2, is as follows: GAGVSQSPRYKVAKRGQDVALRCDPISGHVSLFWYQQALGQGPEFLTYFQNEAQLDKSGLPSDRFFAERPEGSVSTLKIQRTQQEDSAVYLCASSGQTYTGELFFGEGSRLTVL.

This clonotype was seen a handful of times. The chain couples TRBV14 to TRBJ2-2; weak D call: TRBD2 (5 bases). Trimming shortened V by 3 bases and J by 1 base, and 9 bases separated the two germline ends. The CDR3 length is 15 residues. Germline V gene sequence: CDR1 SGHDN, CDR2 FVKESK. The CDR3 loop reads CASSQELGNTGELFF. The DNA of the CDR3 is TGTGCCAGCAGCCAGGAACTAGGGAACACCGGGGAGCTGTTTTTT.

This clonotype was counted ten times or more. The chain uses TRBV20-1 and TRBJ2-3; possibly TRBD1 or TRBD2 for D (5 bases each). This CDR3 has 15 amino acids. V lost 0 bases, J lost 6 bases, and 16 bases lay in between. Germline V gives CDR1 DFQATT, CDR2 SNEGSKA (reference sequence). CDR3 nucleotide sequence: TGCAGTGCTAGAGACCTCGTGGGACCGGGGGATACGCAGTATTTT. It is translated as CSARDLVGPGDTQYF.

V usage is TRBV7-2 and J usage is TRBJ1-5; 9 positions match TRBD1. The germline CDR1 and CDR2 sequences are SGHTA and FQGNSA. Losses at the gene ends were 1 base for V and 4 bases for J; bases not matched to a gene: 8. The CDR3 totals 17 residues. The CDR3 region has the DNA TGTGCCAGCAGCTTAGTGGTCACAGGGGGCTCAAATCAGCCCCAGCATTTT. Residues: CASSLVVTGGSNQPQHF.

About this clonotype itself: A much larger clone sits a single nucleotide away, making a read error possible. The gene calls are TRBV4-3 and TRBJ2-3; D gene ambiguous. The V gene lost 0 bases and the J gene lost 2 bases, with 21 bases spanning the gap. This CDR3 has 19 amino acids. The germline CDR1 and CDR2 sequences are LGHNA and YSLEER. Written as DNA, the CDR3 is TGCGCCAGCAGCCAAGATGGGCCGTTCCGGCAGGATGACACAGATACGCAGTATTTT. As protein: CASSQDGPFRQDDTDTQYF.